This T cell receptor (beta chain) is drawn from a study of blood T cells in healthy people across ages. General study points: Getting older went along with TCR beta diversity per million T cells dropping roughly linearly. The study found TCR beta diversity correlated strongly with naive T cell percentage.

The germline gives CDR1 DFQATT, CDR2 SNEGSKA (reference sequence). CDR3 length equals 13 residues. The J segment lost 7 bases and the V segment lost 6 bases, leaving 7 bases of the junction unmatched. Primed by a sample-barcoded 5' primer and a J-beta primer mix, a second PCR proceeded for 7 to 11 cycles. Via MiXCR, TCRdb re-called the 5' RACE reads, giving one row per CDR3 protein. The data show more than 550,000 distinct CDR3 sequences, approximately 22% seen once. Regarding this clonotype: The antigen is undetermined.

This sequence originates from a man between 65 and 85 years old in good health. The sample was blood. The V gene is TRBV20-1, the J gene TRBJ1-5; 9 bases line up with TRBD1. CDR3 residues: CSARTGVGQPQHF. CDR3 in DNA: TGCAGTGCCAGGACAGGGGTTGGGCAGCCCCAGCATTTT.